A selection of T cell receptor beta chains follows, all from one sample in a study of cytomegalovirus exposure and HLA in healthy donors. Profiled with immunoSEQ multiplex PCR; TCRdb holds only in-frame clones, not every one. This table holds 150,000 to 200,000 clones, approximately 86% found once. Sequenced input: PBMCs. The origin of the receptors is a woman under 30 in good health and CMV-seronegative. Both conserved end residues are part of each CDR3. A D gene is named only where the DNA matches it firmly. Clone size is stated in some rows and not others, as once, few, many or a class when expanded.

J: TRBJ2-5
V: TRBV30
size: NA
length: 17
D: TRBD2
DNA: TGTGCCTGGACCACGGGACTAGCGGGAGGGGGGGTAGAGACCCAGTACTTC
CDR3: CAWTTGLAGGGVETQYF

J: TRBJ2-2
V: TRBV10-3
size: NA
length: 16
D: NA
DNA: TGTGCCATCAGTACTTCCGGGACACCGAACACCGGGGAGCTGTTTTTT
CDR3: CAISTSGTPNTGELFF

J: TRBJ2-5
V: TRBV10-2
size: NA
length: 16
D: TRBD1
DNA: TGCGCCAGCACCCTCACAGGGGGCTTTGGTAAAGAGACCCAGTACTTC
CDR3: CASTLTGGFGKETQYF

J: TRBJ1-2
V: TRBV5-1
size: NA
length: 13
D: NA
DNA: TGCGCCAGCAGCTTGGCCCAGGGCCATGGCTACACCTTC
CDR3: CASSLAQGHGYTF

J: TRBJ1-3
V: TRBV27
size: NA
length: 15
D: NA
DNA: TGTGCCAGCAGTTTAAGGGGGGGTCCTGGAAACACCATATATTTT
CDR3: CASSLRGGPGNTIYF

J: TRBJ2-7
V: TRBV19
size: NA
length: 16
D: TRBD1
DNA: TGTGCCAGTAGTATCCGAACAGGGGGCGGGTTGAGTGAGCAGTACTTC
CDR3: CASSIRTGGGLSEQYF

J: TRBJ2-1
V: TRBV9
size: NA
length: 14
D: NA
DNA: TGTGCCAGCAGCGACGGGACTCGATACAATGAGCAGTTCTTC
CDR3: CASSDGTRYNEQFF

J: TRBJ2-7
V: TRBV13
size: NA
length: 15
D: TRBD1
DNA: TGTGCCAGCAGCTTAGTACAGGGGGCGCGGTACGAGCAGTACTTC
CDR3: CASSLVQGARYEQYF

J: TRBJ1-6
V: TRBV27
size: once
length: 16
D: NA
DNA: TGTGCCAGCAGTTTAACAGGGTGGTCCTATAATTCACCCCTCCACTTT
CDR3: CASSLTGWSYNSPLHF

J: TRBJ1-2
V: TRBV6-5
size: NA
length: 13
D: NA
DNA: TGTGCCAGCAGCCGGGGACTTTCCTATGGCTACACCTTC
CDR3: CASSRGLSYGYTF

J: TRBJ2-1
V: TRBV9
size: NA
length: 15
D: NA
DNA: TGTGCCAGCAGCGTAGTACCGGGAGGGGGCGATGAGCAGTTCTTC
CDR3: CASSVVPGGGDEQFF

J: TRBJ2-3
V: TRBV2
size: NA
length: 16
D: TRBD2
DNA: TGTGCCAGCAGTCCCCGACTAGCGGGGGGGACAGATACGCAGTATTTT
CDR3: CASSPRLAGGTDTQYF

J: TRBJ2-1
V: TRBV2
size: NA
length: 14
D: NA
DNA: TGTGCCAGCATTGGACAGGACTACTACAATGAGCAGTTCTTC
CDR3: CASIGQDYYNEQFF

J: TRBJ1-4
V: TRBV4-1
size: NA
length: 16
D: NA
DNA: TGCGCCAGCAGCCTAGCAACAGGCCCAACTAATGAAAAACTGTTTTTT
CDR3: CASSLATGPTNEKLFF

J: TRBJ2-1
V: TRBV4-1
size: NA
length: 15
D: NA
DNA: TGCGCCAGCAGCCAAGAGTCAGGGACACGGACTCAGCAGTTCTTC
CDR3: CASSQESGTRTQQFF

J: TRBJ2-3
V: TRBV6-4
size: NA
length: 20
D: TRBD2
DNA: TGTGCCAGCAGTGAATACGGGATCGCGGGGGGGCCCCTAAGCACAGATACGCAGTATTTT
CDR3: CASSEYGIAGGPLSTDTQYF

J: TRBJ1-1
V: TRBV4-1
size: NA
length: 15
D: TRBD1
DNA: TGCGCCAGCAGCCAGGAGGACAGGGAGTCATCTGAAGCTTTCTTT
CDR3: CASSQEDRESSEAFF

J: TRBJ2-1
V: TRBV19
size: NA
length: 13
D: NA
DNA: TGTGCCAGTAGTATGCTTAGCCACAATGAGCAGTTCTTC
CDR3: CASSMLSHNEQFF

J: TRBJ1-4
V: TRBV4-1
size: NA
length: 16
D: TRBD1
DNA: TGCGCCAGCAGCCAGGCTGCCGGGACAGGGGGTGAAAAACTGTTTTTT
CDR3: CASSQAAGTGGEKLFF

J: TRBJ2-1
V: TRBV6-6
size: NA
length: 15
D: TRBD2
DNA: TGTGCCAGCAGTTACTCGATGAGCGGGAGATTTGAGCAGTTCTTC
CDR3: CASSYSMSGRFEQFF

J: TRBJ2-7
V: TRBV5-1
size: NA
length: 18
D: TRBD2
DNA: TGCGCCAGCAGCTTGGGACTAGCGGGAGGGCCAGGAAGCTACGAGCAGTACTTC
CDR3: CASSLGLAGGPGSYEQYF

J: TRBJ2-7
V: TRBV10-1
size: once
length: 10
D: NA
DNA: TGCGCCAGCAGTGCTTACGAGCAGTACTTC
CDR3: CASSAYEQYF

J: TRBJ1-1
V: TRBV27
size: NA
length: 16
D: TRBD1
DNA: TGTGCCAGCAGTTTCTCTGCAGGACAGGGGCTCACTGAAGCTTTCTTT
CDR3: CASSFSAGQGLTEAFF

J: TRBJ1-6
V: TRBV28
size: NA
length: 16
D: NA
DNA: TGTGCCAGCAGTTTCGACAGAAGCTCCTATAATTCACCCCTCCACTTT
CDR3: CASSFDRSSYNSPLHF

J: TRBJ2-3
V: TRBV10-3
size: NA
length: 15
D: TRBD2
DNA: TGTGCCATCAGGTCTAGCGGGCCCAGCACAGATACGCAGTATTTT
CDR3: CAIRSSGPSTDTQYF